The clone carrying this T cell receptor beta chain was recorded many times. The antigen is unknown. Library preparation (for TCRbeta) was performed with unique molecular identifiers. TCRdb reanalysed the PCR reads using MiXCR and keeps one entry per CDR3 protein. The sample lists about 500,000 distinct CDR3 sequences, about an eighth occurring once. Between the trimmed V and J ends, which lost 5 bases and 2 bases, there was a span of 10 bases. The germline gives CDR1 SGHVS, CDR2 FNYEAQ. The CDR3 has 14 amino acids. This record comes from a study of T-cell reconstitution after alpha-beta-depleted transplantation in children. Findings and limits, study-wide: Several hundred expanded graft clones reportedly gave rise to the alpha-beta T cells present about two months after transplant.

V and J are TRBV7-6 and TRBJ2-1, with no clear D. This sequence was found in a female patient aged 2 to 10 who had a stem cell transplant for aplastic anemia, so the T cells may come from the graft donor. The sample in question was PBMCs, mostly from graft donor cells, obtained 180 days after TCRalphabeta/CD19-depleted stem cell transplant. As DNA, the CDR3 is TGTGCCAGCAGCCCCCCCCTAGCCTACAATGAGCAGTTCTTC. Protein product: CASSPPLAYNEQFF. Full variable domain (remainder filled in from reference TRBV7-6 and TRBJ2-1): GAGVSQSPRYKVTKRGQDVALRCDPISGHVSLYWYRQALGQGPEFLTYFNYEAQQDKSGLPNDRFSAERPEGSISTLTIQRTEQRDSAMYRCASSPPLAYNEQFFGPGTRLTVL.